The 12 T cell receptor beta chains presented below share a single source sample, sequenced in a study of cytomegalovirus exposure and HLA in healthy donors. The primer mix had 60 Vbeta and 13 Jbeta primers. The repertoire was sequenced with immunoSEQ multiplex PCR; TCRdb's copy has only in-frame clones and lacks some. Among 150,000 or so clones listed, around 84% were seen once. The source material was PBMCs. All receptors come from a male donor in good health and CMV-seropositive.

This chain connects TRBV6-1 to TRBJ1-2, with D possibly TRBD1 on 5 matching bases. V lost 4 bases and J lost 8, with 14 bases in between. CDR1 MNHNS and CDR2 SASEGT come from the germline V gene. This CDR3 contains 13 residues. CDR3 sequence: CASSASRDSGYTF. The DNA for the CDR3 is TGTGCCAGCAGTGCTTCCCGGGACTCCGGCTACACCTTC.

V and J are TRBV4-1 and TRBJ2-7, with 9 bases aligning to TRBD1. Germline CDR1 reads MGHRA; CDR2 reads YSYEKL. There are 15 residues in the CDR3. The ends lost 3 bases at V and 2 bases at J; junction bases unmatched: 5. The CDR3 region is CASSQGQGGTYEQYF. CDR3 coding DNA: TGCGCCAGCAGCCAGGGACAGGGAGGTACCTACGAGCAGTACTTC.

In the case of this clone: At one of its ends the junction is not consistent with the germline gene, which may arise from a read error. The chain links TRBV11-3 to TRBJ2-1; 9 nucleotides match TRBD2. Germline-derived CDR1 and CDR2 are SGHNT and YENEEA. The CDR3 is 13 amino acids. The CDR3 DNA reads TGTGCCAGCAGCTCCGGGACTAGCAATAAGCAGTTCTTC. Encoded protein: CASSSGTSNKQFF.

This chain connects TRBV5-1 to TRBJ2-5, with TRBD2 matching over 8 bases. The CDR3 is 16 residues long. Germline CDR1 and CDR2: SGHRS and YFSETQ. V gave up 0 bases and J gave up 4 bases; unmatched junction bases: 8. CDR3 bases: TGCGCCAGCAGCTTGGAGGTAGCGGGGTCGGGAGAGACCCAGTACTTC. Translated: CASSLEVAGSGETQYF.

This sequence joins TRBV4-3 and TRBJ1-2, with 10 bases identical to TRBD1. After removal of 2 bases from V and 7 bases from J, the junction contained 10 bases not matched to a gene. Germline CDR1 and CDR2: LGHNA and YSLEER. This CDR3 contains 16 residues. DNA for the CDR3: TGCGCCAGCAGCCAATCTCGGGACAGGGGAGTGTTTGGCTACACCTTC. It translates to CASSQSRDRGVFGYTF.

The chain uses TRBV6-5 and TRBJ1-2; D gene uncertain. This CDR3 has 14 residues. V dropped 5 bases and J dropped 4 bases, with 14 bases sitting between them. Germline CDR1 and CDR2: MNHEY and SVGAGI. The CDR3 nucleotides are TGTGCCAGCAGTAGAACACGACTCATCTATGGCTACACCTTC. Protein sequence: CASSRTRLIYGYTF.

The gene calls are TRBV30 and TRBJ1-1; 8 bases are a match to TRBD1. V lost 5 bases and J lost 8; bases outside the gene matches: 4. Germline V CDR1 and CDR2: GTSNPN, SVGIG (reference sequence). The CDR3 runs 11 residues. The CDR3 DNA follows: TGTGCCTGGGGGACAGGACCCGAAGCTTTCTTT. This translates into CAWGTGPEAFF.

The chain uses TRBV10-2 and TRBJ2-1; D unresolved. The V gene's germline CDR1 is WSHSY and CDR2 SAAADI. This CDR3 contains 15 residues. Trimming shortened V by 1 base and J by 7 bases, and 14 bases separated the two germline ends. CDR3 sequence (DNA): TGCGCCAGCAGTGAGTTGGCGGCCGCTTCAAATGAGCAGTTCTTC. It codes for CASSELAAASNEQFF.

V gene TRBV19 combines with J gene TRBJ2-7, with D unclear. CDR3 length: 14 amino acids. Germline V gene lookup returns CDR1 LNHDA and CDR2 SQIVND (reference sequence). V lost 2 bases and J lost 2, with 10 bases in between. The CDR3 DNA reads TGTGCCAGTAGTATATATGGCTCGACCTACGAGCAGTACTTC. Translation gives CASSIYGSTYEQYF. Looking up the rest from reference TRBV19 and TRBJ2-7 gives the full variable domain: DGGITQSPKYLFRKEGQNVTLSCEQNLNHDAMYWYRQDPGQGLRLIYYSQIVNDFQKGDIAEGYSVSREKKESFPLTVTSAQKNPTAFYLCASSIYGSTYEQYFGPGTRLTVT.

The rearrangement links TRBV7-2 to TRBJ2-5; tentative D call: TRBD1 (5 bases). The germline V gene has CDR1 SGHTA and CDR2 FQGNSA. The CDR3 covers 15 residues. The V gene lost 5 bases and the J gene lost 2 bases, with 15 bases spanning the gap. The CDR3 region is CASSRAMGRQETQYF. CDR3 DNA: TGTGCCAGCAGCCGGGCGATGGGGCGGCAAGAGACCCAGTACTTC.

The chain has TRBV2 and TRBJ2-4; 12 bases match TRBD1. Looked up from germline, CDR1 is SNHLY and CDR2 is FYNNEI. J lost 4 bases, V lost 5 bases, and 9 bases had no gene match. This CDR3 contains 17 residues. The CDR3 loop reads CASSIESGQGAKNIQYF. Here the CDR3 DNA reads TGTGCCAGCAGTATCGAATCGGGACAGGGGGCGAAAAACATTCAGTACTTC. The full variable domain, rest sourced from reference TRBV2 and TRBJ2-4, is EPEVTQTPSHQVTQMGQEVILRCVPISNHLYFYWYRQILGQKVEFLVSFYNNEISEKSEIFDDQFSVERPDGSNFTLKIRSTKLEDSAMYFCASSIESGQGAKNIQYFGAGTRLSVL.

The gene calls are TRBV6-4 and TRBJ1-1; 8 bases fit TRBD1. The CDR3 covers 13 residues. The V and J ends lost 8 bases and 4 bases, in that order; junction bases with no gene match: 6. The germline gives CDR1 MRHNA, CDR2 SNTAGT. CDR3 residues: CASYQGAVTEAFF. The CDR3 DNA reads as TGTGCCAGCTATCAGGGGGCGGTCACTGAAGCTTTCTTT.